This note documents a single T cell receptor beta chain sequence. Its antigen is still unknown. There are no base qualities to consult, and no much larger clone falls within one base. The immunoSEQ Assay, a bias-controlled multiplex PCR, was used to amplify TCRbeta CDR3 regions from genomic DNA. In the authors' own workflow: Within the assay, amplification of reference gene primers was used to estimate how many nucleated cells each sample contained. To quantify the absolute abundance of each unique TCRbeta CDR3 rearrangement, sequence reads were collapsed and filtered. For each sample, productive Simpson clonality was calculated as the square root of Simpson's diversity index across productive rearrangements. TCRdb carries this immuneACCESS record with in-frame sequences only. Its versions omit some clonotypes, under half of them owing to an unresolved V gene in the studies checked, with the rest unexplained. Clone size and the V and J calls come from that table; the DNA yielded D and trimming. This sample has tens of thousands of clones in its table, and 82% of those were observed once. The ten largest clones capture under 7.5% of the sample.

Measured from the cysteine to the phenylalanine, the CDR3 is 16 residues long. Kept here is only the CDR3 DNA, which spans 48 bases and is read in frame from base 1. At the junction V is shortened by 2 bases and J by 0 bases, with 11 bases in between. As encoded in the germline V gene, CDR1 is WSHSY while CDR2 is SAAADI. The data stem from a study of blood T cell repertoires in COVID-19 (dated by TCRdb to the early 2020s). In terms of the full investigation: The collaborator samples originated in the United States, Italy and Spain and spanned the acute and convalescent phases of COVID-19. The prospective study material was composed of cDNA or gDNA derived from T cells, B-cell-depleted T cells, or PBMCs. The dataset comprised deeply sampled blood TCRbeta repertoires from subjects exposed to, actively infected with, or recovered from COVID-19. A freely available public database, intended as a resource for researchers studying the immune response to SARS-CoV-2, is where the repertoires were released. The samples were drawn from the first 160 participants of the ongoing ImmuneRACE study and from 1,254 subjects provided by 6 global collaborators. A de-identified subject ID, COVID-19 status, age in years and sex were almost always included in the sample metadata. Where available, HLA class I and class II types were obtained from metadata supplied by the sample provider rather than from assay-based typing.

The investigation overall reported the following: The amount of clinical and demographic metadata varied by source and participant and was provided uncurated.

Whole blood was collected in K2EDTA tubes by collaborating institutions according to the institutions' own protocols. Collaborator samples were shipped for TCRbeta analysis as frozen whole blood, isolated PBMCs, or DNA extracted from either sample type. The sequencing input was peripheral blood. The V gene is TRBV10-2 and the J gene is TRBJ1-5; a tentative D match to TRBD1 spans 6 bases. The TCR originated in a man between 50 and 59 years old with active or convalescent COVID-19. The nucleotide sequence reads as follows: TGCGCCAGCAGTGAGGGGGGCGCGTATAGCAATCAGCCCCAGCATTTT. It translates to CASSEGGAYSNQPQHF.